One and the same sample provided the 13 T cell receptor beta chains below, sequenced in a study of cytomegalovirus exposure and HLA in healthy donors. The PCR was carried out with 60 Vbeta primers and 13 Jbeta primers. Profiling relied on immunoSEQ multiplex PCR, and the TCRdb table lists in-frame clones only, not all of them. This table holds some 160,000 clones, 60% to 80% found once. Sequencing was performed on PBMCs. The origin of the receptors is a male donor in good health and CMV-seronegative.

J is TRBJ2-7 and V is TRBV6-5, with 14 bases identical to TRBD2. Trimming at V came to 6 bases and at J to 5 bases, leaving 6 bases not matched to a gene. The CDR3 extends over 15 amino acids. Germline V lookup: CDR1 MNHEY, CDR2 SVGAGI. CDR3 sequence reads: CASRTGTSGSDEQYF. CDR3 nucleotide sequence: TGTGCCAGCAGAACAGGGACTAGCGGGAGCGACGAGCAGTACTTC.

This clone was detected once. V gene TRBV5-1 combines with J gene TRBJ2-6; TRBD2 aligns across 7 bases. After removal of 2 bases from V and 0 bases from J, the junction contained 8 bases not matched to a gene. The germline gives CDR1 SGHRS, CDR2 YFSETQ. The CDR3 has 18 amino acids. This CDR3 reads CASSFLPGGRSGANVLTF. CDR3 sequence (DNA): TGCGCCAGCAGCTTCCTTCCGGGGGGTCGCTCTGGGGCCAACGTCCTGACTTTC.

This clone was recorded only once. The CDR3 DNA follows: TGTGCCAGCAGCTCCGGGACAGGGCTGTCTGGGGCCAACGTCCTGACTTTC. Its protein product is CASSSGTGLSGANVLTF. V is TRBV7-2 and J is TRBJ2-6; TRBD1 aligns across 9 bases. The CDR3 is made up of 17 amino acids. CDR1 and CDR2 (germline): SGHTA, FQGNSA. Trimming cost V 4 bases and J 1 base; bases outside gene matches: 5. The entire variable domain, with the rest obtained from reference TRBV7-2 and TRBJ2-6, is as follows: GAGVSQSPSNKVTEKGKDVELRCDPISGHTALYWYRQSLGQGLEFLIYFQGNSAPDKSGLPSDRFSAERTGGSVSTLTIQRTQQEDSAVYLCASSSGTGLSGANVLTFGAGSRLTVL.

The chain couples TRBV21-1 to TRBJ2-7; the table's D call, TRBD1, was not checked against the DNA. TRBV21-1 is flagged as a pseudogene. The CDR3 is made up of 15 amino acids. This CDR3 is CASSKAGQGGHEQYF. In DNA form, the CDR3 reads TGTGCCAGCAGCAAAGCCGGACAGGGTGGACACGAGCAGTACTTC.

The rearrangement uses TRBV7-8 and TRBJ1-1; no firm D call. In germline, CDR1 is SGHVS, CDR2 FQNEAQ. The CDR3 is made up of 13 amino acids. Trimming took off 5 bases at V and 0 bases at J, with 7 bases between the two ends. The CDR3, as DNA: TGTGCCAGCAGCAAGACACTGAACACTGAAGCTTTCTTT. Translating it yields CASSKTLNTEAFF.

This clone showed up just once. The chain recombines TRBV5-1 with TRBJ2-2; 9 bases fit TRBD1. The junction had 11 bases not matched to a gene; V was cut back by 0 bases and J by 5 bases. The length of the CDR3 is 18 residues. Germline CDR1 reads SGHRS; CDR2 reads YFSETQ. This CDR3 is CASSLAGQGTSGTGELFF. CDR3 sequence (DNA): TGCGCCAGCAGCTTGGCGGGACAGGGTACGTCGGGAACCGGGGAGCTGTTTTTT. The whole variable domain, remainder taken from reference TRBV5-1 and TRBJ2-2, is KAGVTQTPRYLIKTRGQQVTLSCSPISGHRSVSWYQQTPGQGLQFLFEYFSETQRNKGNFPGRFSGRQFSNSRSEMNVSTLELGDSALYLCASSLAGQGTSGTGELFFGEGSRLTVL.

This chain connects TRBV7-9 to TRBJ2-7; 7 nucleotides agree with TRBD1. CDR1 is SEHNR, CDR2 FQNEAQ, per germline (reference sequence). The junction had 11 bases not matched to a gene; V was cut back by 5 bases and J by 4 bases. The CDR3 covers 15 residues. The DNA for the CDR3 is TGTGCCAGCAGCCCTCCGGGACAGAGCCATTACGAGCAGTACTTC. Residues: CASSPPGQSHYEQYF. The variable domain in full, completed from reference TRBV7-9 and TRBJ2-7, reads DTGVSQNPRHKITKRGQNVTFRCDPISEHNRLYWYRQTLGQGPEFLTYFQNEAQLEKSRLLSDRFSAERPKGSFSTLEIQRTEQGDSAMYLCASSPPGQSHYEQYFGPGTRLTVT.

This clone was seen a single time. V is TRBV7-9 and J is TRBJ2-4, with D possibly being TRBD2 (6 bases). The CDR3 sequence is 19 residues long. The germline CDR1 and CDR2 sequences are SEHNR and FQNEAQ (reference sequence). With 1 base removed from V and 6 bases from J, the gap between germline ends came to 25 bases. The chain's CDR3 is CASSLGGGGIRPALNIQYF. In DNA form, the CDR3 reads TGTGCCAGCAGCTTAGGGGGAGGTGGAATCAGGCCCGCTCTAAACATTCAGTACTTC. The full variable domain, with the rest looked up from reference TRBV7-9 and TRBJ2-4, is DTGVSQNPRHKITKRGQNVTFRCDPISEHNRLYWYRQTLGQGPEFLTYFQNEAQLEKSRLLSDRFSAERPKGSFSTLEIQRTEQGDSAMYLCASSLGGGGIRPALNIQYFGAGTRLSVL.

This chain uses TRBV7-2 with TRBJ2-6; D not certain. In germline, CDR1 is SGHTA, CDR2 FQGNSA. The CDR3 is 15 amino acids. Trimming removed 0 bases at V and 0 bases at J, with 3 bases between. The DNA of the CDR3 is TGTGCCAGCAGCTTAGCGAGCTCTGGGGCCAACGTCCTGACTTTC. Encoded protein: CASSLASSGANVLTF. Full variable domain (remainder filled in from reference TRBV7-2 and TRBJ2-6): GAGVSQSPSNKVTEKGKDVELRCDPISGHTALYWYRQSLGQGLEFLIYFQGNSAPDKSGLPSDRFSAERTGGSVSTLTIQRTQQEDSAVYLCASSLASSGANVLTFGAGSRLTVL.

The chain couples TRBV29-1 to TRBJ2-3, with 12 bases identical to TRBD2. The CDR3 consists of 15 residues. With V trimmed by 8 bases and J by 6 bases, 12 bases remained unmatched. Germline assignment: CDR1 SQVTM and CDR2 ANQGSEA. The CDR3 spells CSTRTSGTERDTQYF. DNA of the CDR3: TGCAGCACTAGGACTAGCGGGACGGAGAGGGATACGCAGTATTTT.

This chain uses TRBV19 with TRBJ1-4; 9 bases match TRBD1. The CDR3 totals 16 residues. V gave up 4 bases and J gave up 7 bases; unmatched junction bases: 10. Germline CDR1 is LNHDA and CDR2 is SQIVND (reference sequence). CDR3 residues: CASSNPGTGLSEKLFF. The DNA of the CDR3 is TGTGCCAGTAGTAACCCCGGGACAGGGTTGAGTGAAAAACTGTTTTTT.

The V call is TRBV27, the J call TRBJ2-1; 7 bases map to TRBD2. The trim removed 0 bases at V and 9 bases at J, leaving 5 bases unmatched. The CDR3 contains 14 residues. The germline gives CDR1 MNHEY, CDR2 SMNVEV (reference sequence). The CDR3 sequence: CASSLSGRPREQFF. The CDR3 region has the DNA TGTGCCAGCAGTTTATCCGGGAGGCCCCGTGAGCAGTTCTTC.

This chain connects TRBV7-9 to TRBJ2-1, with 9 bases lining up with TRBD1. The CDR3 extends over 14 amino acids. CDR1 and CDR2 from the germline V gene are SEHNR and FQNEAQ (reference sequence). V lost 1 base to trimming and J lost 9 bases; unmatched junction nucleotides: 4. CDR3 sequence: CASSLGGQGSEQFF. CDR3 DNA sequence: TGTGCCAGCAGCTTAGGGGGACAGGGTTCTGAGCAGTTCTTC.